This T cell receptor beta chain was sequenced during a study of blood T cell repertoires in COVID-19. Data came from immunoSEQ multiplex PCR; TCRdb stores just in-frame clones and leaves some out. The sample has 81,000 or so clones; 85% are singletons. CDR1 is SGDLS, CDR2 YYNGEE, per germline. This CDR3 is built from 17 residues. After removal of 0 bases from V and 7 bases from J, the junction contained 10 bases not matched to a gene. Material: peripheral blood. The chain combines TRBV9 with TRBJ2-1; 10 nucleotides align to TRBD2. The sequence was collected from a man aged 50 to 60 with COVID-19, enrolled during active disease. The CDR3 sequence: CASSVGPASGSGNEQFF. CDR3 nucleotide sequence: TGTGCCAGCAGCGTAGGGCCCGCTAGCGGGAGTGGAAATGAGCAGTTCTTC.